Listed below are T cell receptor beta chains from one sample, sequenced in a study of T cells in localized non-small cell lung cancer. The table came from immunoSEQ multiplex PCR; TCRdb's copy has only in-frame clones and leaves some out. The table lists 45,000 to 70,000 clones, roughly 89% of them singletons, with about 4.8% in the top ten. Specimen: peripheral blood, collected before any cancer treatment. Receptors were obtained from a woman between 35 and 70 years old with stage I lung adenocarcinoma. CDR3s include the opening cysteine and the closing phenylalanine or tryptophan. Part of the rows lack a size; the others show once, few, many or a class for expanded clones.

-	TRBV28	TRBJ2-4	14	CASSLVLTKNIQYF
-	TRBV9	TRBJ2-6	15	CASSVGGSGANVLTF
-	TRBV30	TRBJ1-3	14	CAWTPGGIRNTIYF
-	TRBV7-9	TRBJ1-5	16	CASSGRDREEYQPQHF
-	TRBV5-1	TRBJ2-5	15	CASSQRDPGGETQYF
-	TRBV11-2	-	12	CASSSGGYEQYF
-	TRBV12-5	TRBJ2-1	16	CASGLASGQGNNEQFF
once	TRBV15	TRBJ1-6	12	CATSRENSPLHF
-	TRBV5-6	TRBJ1-1	14	CASNGPTGITEAFF
once	TRBV28	TRBJ1-2	14	CASRDQGAYYGYTF
-	TRBV18	TRBJ1-5	14	CASSQTGGDQPQHF
-	TRBV21-1	TRBJ1-6	12	CASSKLTRPLHF
-	TRBV5-1	TRBJ2-3	15	CASSSQWTSTDTQYF
-	TRBV13	TRBJ2-5	15	CASSQTRGIEETQYF
-	TRBV2	TRBJ1-2	16	CASSEGFARGSYGYTF
-	TRBV9	TRBJ2-2	16	CASSPLAGGSTGELFF
-	TRBV9	TRBJ2-4	12	CASSAMGDIQYF
-	TRBV7-9	TRBJ1-5	16	CASSSRQAPTGQPQHF
-	TRBV7-3	TRBJ2-3	15	CASSHGGPSSDTQYF
-	TRBV7-2	TRBJ2-5	13	CASSPDGQETQYF
once	TRBV19	TRBJ2-2	16	CASSTYSLQNTGELFF
-	TRBV11-2	TRBJ1-5	16	CASSPLGAGRDQPQHF